Each of the 21 T cell receptor beta chains below was sequenced from the same sample in a study of OX40 agonist ivuxolimab in advanced cancers. Produced via immunoSEQ multiplex PCR; TCRdb's table is partial and in-frame only. The table lists 40,000 to 45,000 clones, about 88% of them singletons. The sample was CD4+ or CD8+ T cells sorted from blood, taken in a trial of the OX40 agonist ivuxolimab. The receptor set was obtained from an adult with an advanced solid tumor such as melanoma, head and neck, liver or kidney cancer.

The chain uses TRBV18 and TRBJ1-5; D perhaps matches TRBD1 (6 bases). This CDR3 is built from 16 residues. Germline-derived CDR1 and CDR2 are KGHSH and LQKENI. Trimming cost V 3 bases and J 4 bases, with 16 bases left between them. For the CDR3, the DNA is TGTGCCAGCTCACCTCGGAGGGGGGGGGCAAATCAGCCCCAGCATTTT. Its translation is CASSPRRGGANQPQHF.

CDR3 DNA sequence: TGTGCCTGGAGTGTTCAGGGACCTATTGAAGCTTTCTTT. It translates to CAWSVQGPIEAFF. This chain joins TRBV30 and TRBJ1-1; the D gene is possibly TRBD1 (5 bases). Trimming took 0 bases from V and 7 from J, leaving 12 bases between them. The CDR3 sequence is 13 residues long. The V gene's germline CDR1 is GTSNPN and CDR2 SVGIG (reference sequence).

The genes are TRBV5-1 and TRBJ2-5; D is unclear. V was shortened by 5 bases and J by 0 bases, with 5 bases between the two germline ends. This CDR3 is built from 12 residues. Germline lookup yields CDR1 SGHRS and CDR2 YFSETQ. CDR3 coding DNA: TGCGCCAGCAGGCAGGACCAAGAGACCCAGTACTTC. Translated, it gives CASRQDQETQYF.

J is TRBJ1-6 and V is TRBV7-9; D is possibly TRBD1 (5 bases). The CDR3 extends over 15 amino acids. V shed 4 bases and J shed 2 bases, with 9 bases lying between them. CDR1 and CDR2 from the germline V gene are SEHNR and FQNEAQ (reference sequence). The DNA of the CDR3 is TGTGCCAGCAGCTCGGGGGTGACCTATAATTCACCCCTCCACTTT. Protein: CASSSGVTYNSPLHF.

The chain couples TRBV7-2 to TRBJ1-5; a weak D match, TRBD1 (6 bases). Per germline, CDR1 SGHTA and CDR2 FQGNSA. The CDR3 consists of 14 residues. Between the trimmed V and J ends, which lost 5 bases and 6 bases, there was a span of 14 bases. CDR3 nucleotide sequence: TGTGCCAGCAGCCCAGTTACAGGGAGTCAGCCCCAGCATTTT. As protein: CASSPVTGSQPQHF.

This chain uses TRBV28 with TRBJ2-1; 9 bases are a match to TRBD1. CDR3 size: 16 residues. The germline V gene has CDR1 MDHEN and CDR2 SYDVKM. J gave up 8 bases and V 5 bases, and 13 bases lay outside the gene matches. In nucleotides, the CDR3 is TGTGCCAGCAGTACCTCGGGACAGGGTCTAATCTATGAGCAGTTCTTC. It is translated as CASSTSGQGLIYEQFF.

The J gene is TRBJ2-1, the V gene TRBV10-3; 7 bases align to TRBD2. V shed 2 bases, J shed 10 bases, and the junction held 11 bases outside the gene matches. The germline gives CDR1 ENHRY, CDR2 SYGVKD. The CDR3 spans 15 residues. CDR3 in amino acids: CAISEPNLMGGEQFF. In DNA, the CDR3 is TGTGCCATCAGTGAGCCTAATCTCATGGGAGGGGAGCAGTTCTTC.

This clone is a singleton in its sample. V gene TRBV18 combines with J gene TRBJ1-6, with unresolved D. Germline values: CDR1 KGHSH, CDR2 LQKENI. The CDR3 has 17 amino acids. V lost 3 bases to trimming and J lost 1 base, with 13 bases between them. CDR3 DNA sequence: TGTGCCAGCTCACCTACCGCTGGCGCTTCCTATAATTCACCCCTCCACTTT. This gives the protein CASSPTAGASYNSPLHF.

The gene calls are TRBV5-1 and TRBJ2-3; the match to TRBD1 covers 9 bases. The CDR3 covers 15 residues. V lost 2 bases to trimming and J lost 3 bases; unmatched junction nucleotides: 4. Germline CDR1 reads SGHRS; CDR2 reads YFSETQ. Here the CDR3 reads CASSLQGAGTDTQYF. CDR3 in DNA: TGCGCCAGCAGCTTACAGGGGGCTGGGACAGATACGCAGTATTTT.

About this clone: The sample carries other DNA sequences with the same CDR3. V usage is TRBV5-1 and J usage is TRBJ2-7, with a possible D match to TRBD2 (5 bases). The germline V and J ends were trimmed by 0 bases and 3 bases, with 7 bases remaining between them. CDR1 and CDR2 (germline): SGHRS, YFSETQ. This CDR3 spans 13 amino acids. DNA of the CDR3: TGCGCCAGCAGCTTGGAGGCGGGCTACGAGCAGTACTTC. As protein: CASSLEAGYEQYF.

The chain joins TRBV28 to TRBJ1-1, with 9 nucleotides matching TRBD1. The germline V gene encodes CDR1 MDHEN and CDR2 SYDVKM. The CDR3 is 15 amino acids. Losses at the gene ends were 8 bases for V and 1 base for J; bases not matched to a gene: 8. The CDR3 loop is CASWQPGQGNTEAFF. CDR3 coding DNA: TGTGCCAGCTGGCAACCGGGACAGGGGAACACTGAAGCTTTCTTT.

The V gene is TRBV19, the J gene TRBJ2-6, with D perhaps TRBD1 (6 bases). From germline, CDR1 is LNHDA and CDR2 SQIVND (reference sequence). Trimming took 8 bases from V and 1 from J, leaving 18 bases between them. This CDR3 spans 17 amino acids. CDR3: CASLPGHPTSGANVLTF. For the CDR3, the DNA is TGTGCCAGTCTCCCGGGACACCCCACTTCTGGGGCCAACGTCCTGACTTTC. The full variable domain, rest sourced from reference TRBV19 and TRBJ2-6, is DGGITQSPKYLFRKEGQNVTLSCEQNLNHDAMYWYRQDPGQGLRLIYYSQIVNDFQKGDIAEGYSVSREKKESFPLTVTSAQKNPTAFYLCASLPGHPTSGANVLTFGAGSRLTVL.

The CDR3 is CASSPRTSPDNEQFF. CDR3 nucleotides: TGTGCCAGCTCACCCCGGACAAGCCCCGACAATGAGCAGTTCTTC. This chain uses TRBV18 with TRBJ2-1, with a tentative D call TRBD1 (5 bases). CDR1 and CDR2 (germline): KGHSH, LQKENI. V was clipped by 3 bases and J by 5 bases, with 14 bases between them. CDR3 length equals 15 residues. The full variable domain, completed using reference TRBV18 and TRBJ2-1, is NAGVMQNPRHLVRRRGQEARLRCSPMKGHSHVYWYRQLPEEGLKFMVYLQKENIIDESGMPKERFSAEFPKEGPSILRIQQVVRGDSAAYFCASSPRTSPDNEQFFGPGTRLTVL.

The V gene is TRBV6-6, the J gene TRBJ2-6; the D gene is possibly TRBD1 (6 bases). This CDR3 has 15 amino acids. CDR1 MNHNY and CDR2 SVGAGI come from the germline V gene (reference sequence). The V end lost 6 bases, the J end lost 3 bases, and 12 bases lay between the germline ends. The CDR3 reads CASSKTGYGANVLTF. The CDR3 DNA reads as TGTGCCAGCAGCAAAACAGGGTATGGGGCCAACGTCCTGACTTTC.

The rearrangement joins TRBV5-1 to TRBJ2-4, with a weak D call TRBD1 (6 bases). V shed 2 bases and J shed 0 bases, with 9 bases lying between them. This CDR3 is built from 15 residues. CDR1 is SGHRS, CDR2 YFSETQ, per germline. CDR3 sequence reads: CASSLTGLAKNIQYF. The CDR3, as DNA: TGCGCCAGCAGCTTAACAGGGCTAGCCAAAAACATTCAGTACTTC.

The rearrangement links TRBV7-9 to TRBJ2-3; D gene uncertain. The germline gives CDR1 SEHNR, CDR2 FQNEAQ (reference sequence). This CDR3 contains 12 residues. Trimming cost V 1 base and J 11 bases, with 10 bases left between them. The CDR3 DNA follows: TGTGCCAGCAGCTTAGTAGGAGAACGGCAGTATTTT. Translating it yields CASSLVGERQYF.

The rearrangement links TRBV28 to TRBJ1-5; D gene ambiguous. The CDR3 is 14 amino acids. Per the germline V gene, CDR1 is MDHEN and CDR2 is SYDVKM. Trimming cost V 1 base and J 1 base, with 5 bases left between them. This CDR3 is CASSLLRSNQPQHF. The CDR3 DNA sequence: TGTGCCAGCAGTTTATTACGGAGCAATCAGCCCCAGCATTTT.

This rearrangement joins TRBV15 to TRBJ2-7, with D possibly being TRBD2 (6 bases). The CDR3 extends over 14 amino acids. Germline values: CDR1 LNHNV, CDR2 YYDKDF (reference sequence). The germline V and J ends were trimmed by 3 bases and 3 bases, with 12 bases remaining between them. Here the CDR3 reads CATSRGGNIYEQYF. The CDR3 DNA follows: TGTGCCACCAGCAGGGGCGGGAATATCTACGAGCAGTACTTC.

CDR3 sequence (DNA): TGCAGCGTTGAAATGGGGCTAGCGGGGTCCGGAGATACGCAGTATTTT. Protein product: CSVEMGLAGSGDTQYF. V is TRBV29-1 and J is TRBJ2-3; 9 bases fit TRBD2. V gave up 2 bases and J gave up 5 bases; unmatched junction bases: 11. The germline V gene encodes CDR1 SQVTM and CDR2 ANQGSEA. The CDR3 is 16 residues long.

The V call is TRBV5-5, the J call TRBJ1-5; 9 bases are shared with TRBD1. This CDR3 is 18 amino acids long. After removal of 0 bases from V and 3 bases from J, the junction contained 10 bases not matched to a gene. Germline-derived CDR1 and CDR2 are SGHKS and YYEKEE (reference sequence). The CDR3: CASSLGYRTGANNQPQHF. The CDR3 DNA sequence: TGTGCCAGCAGCTTGGGGTACCGGACAGGGGCTAACAATCAGCCCCAGCATTTT.

The chain joins TRBV6-6 to TRBJ2-3; 10 bases line up with TRBD2. V lost 4 bases, J lost 4 bases, and 8 bases stayed unmatched. CDR1 and CDR2 from the germline V gene are MNHNY and SVGAGI (reference sequence). The CDR3 totals 16 residues. The CDR3 region is CASSSISGRKADTQYF. CDR3 DNA: TGTGCCAGCAGTTCGATTAGCGGGAGGAAGGCAGATACGCAGTATTTT.